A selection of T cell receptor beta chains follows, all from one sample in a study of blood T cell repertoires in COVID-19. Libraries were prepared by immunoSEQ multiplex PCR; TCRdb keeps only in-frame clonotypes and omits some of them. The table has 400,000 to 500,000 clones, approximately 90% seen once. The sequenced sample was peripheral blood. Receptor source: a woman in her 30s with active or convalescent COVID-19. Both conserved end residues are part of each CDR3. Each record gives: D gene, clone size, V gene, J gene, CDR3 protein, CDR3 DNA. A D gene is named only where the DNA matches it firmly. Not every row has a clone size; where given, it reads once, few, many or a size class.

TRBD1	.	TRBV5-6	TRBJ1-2	CASSSHRDRYYGYTF	TGTGCCAGCAGCTCCCACCGGGACAGGTACTATGGCTACACCTTC
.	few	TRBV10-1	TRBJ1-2	CATSGGVNYGYTF	TGCGCCACCTCGGGAGGGGTAAACTATGGCTACACCTTC
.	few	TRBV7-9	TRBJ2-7	CASSFSHGGVEYEQYF	TGTGCCAGCAGCTTTTCACACGGAGGGGTGGAGTACGAGCAGTACTTC
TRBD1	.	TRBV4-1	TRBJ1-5	CASSGSQGDSNQPQHF	TGCGCCAGCAGCGGTTCCCAGGGGGATAGCAATCAGCCCCAGCATTTT
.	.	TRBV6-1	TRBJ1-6	CASRETAGPYNSPLHF	TGTGCCAGCAGAGAAACCGCGGGGCCCTATAATTCACCCCTCCACTTT
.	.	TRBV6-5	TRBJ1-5	CASSYGSPGQPQHF	TGTGCCAGCAGTTACGGCAGTCCCGGGCAGCCCCAGCATTTT
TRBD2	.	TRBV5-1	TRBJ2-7	CASSLVLAGDEQYF	TGCGCCAGCAGCTTGGTTCTAGCGGGGGACGAGCAGTACTTC
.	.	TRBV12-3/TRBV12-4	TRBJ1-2	CASRGGSYGYTF	TGTGCCAGCCGGGGGGGGAGCTATGGCTACACCTTC
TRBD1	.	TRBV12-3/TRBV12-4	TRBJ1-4	CASRDRAEKLFF	TGTGCCAGCAGGGACAGGGCTGAAAAACTGTTTTTT
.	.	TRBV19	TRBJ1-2	CASSTGRVGYTF	TGTGCCAGTAGTACGGGCAGGGTTGGCTACACCTTC
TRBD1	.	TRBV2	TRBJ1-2	CASSRQGSYTF	TGTGCCAGCAGTAGACAGGGGTCCTACACCTTC
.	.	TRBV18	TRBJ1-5	CASSPSLPGGQPQHF	TGTGCCAGCTCACCATCCCTCCCCGGCGGACAGCCCCAGCATTTT
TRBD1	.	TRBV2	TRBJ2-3	CASSDSDRGADTQYF	TGTGCCAGCAGTGATTCTGACAGGGGAGCCGATACGCAGTATTTT
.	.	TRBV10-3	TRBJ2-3	CAISDSVSGGISADTQYF	TGTGCCATCAGTGATTCAGTCAGTGGCGGAATAAGCGCAGATACGCAGTATTTT
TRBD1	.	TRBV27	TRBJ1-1	CASSLSGQGAEAFF	TGTGCCAGCAGTTTATCGGGGCAGGGGGCTGAAGCTTTCTTT
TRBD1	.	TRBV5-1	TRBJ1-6	CASSVGQVNSPLHF	TGCGCCAGCAGCGTGGGACAGGTTAACTCACCCCTCCACTTT
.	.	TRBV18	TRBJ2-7	CASSPNPYEQYF	TGTGCCAGCTCACCTAATCCCTACGAGCAGTACTTC
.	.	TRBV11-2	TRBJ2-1	CASSLELRGWGYNEQFF	TGTGCCAGCAGCTTAGAGCTGCGGGGTTGGGGGTACAATGAGCAGTTCTTC
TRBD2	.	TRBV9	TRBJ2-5	CASSVRGGETQYF	TGTGCCAGCAGCGTACGGGGAGGGGAGACCCAGTACTTC
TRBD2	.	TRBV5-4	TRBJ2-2	CASSSPWTSGGDTGELFF	TGTGCCAGCAGCTCGCCCTGGACTAGCGGGGGGGACACCGGGGAGCTGTTTTTT
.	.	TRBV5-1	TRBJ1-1	CASSLGQAYQGTMNTEAFF	TGCGCCAGCAGCTTGGGACAGGCGTACCAGGGAACCATGAACACTGAAGCTTTCTTT
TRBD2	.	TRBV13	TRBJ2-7	CASSGAGTSGYYEQYF	TGTGCCAGCAGCGGCGCCGGGACTAGCGGTTACTACGAGCAGTACTTC
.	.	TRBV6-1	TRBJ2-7	CASSDFGPVWQYF	TGTGCCAGCAGTGATTTCGGTCCTGTGTGGCAGTACTTC
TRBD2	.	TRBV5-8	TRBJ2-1	CASSKFTSGGPYNEQFF	TGTGCCAGCAGCAAATTTACTAGCGGAGGCCCTTACAATGAGCAGTTCTTC
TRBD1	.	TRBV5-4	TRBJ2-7	CASSRTGGSYEQYF	TGTGCCAGCAGCCGGACAGGGGGCTCCTACGAGCAGTACTTC
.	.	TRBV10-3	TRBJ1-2	CAISESIKGDNYGYTF	TGTGCCATCAGTGAGTCAATAAAAGGGGATAACTATGGCTACACCTTC
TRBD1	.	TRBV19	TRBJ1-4	CASSIGTVNEKLFF	TGTGCCAGTTCAATTGGGACAGTTAATGAAAAACTGTTTTTT
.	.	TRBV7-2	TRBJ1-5	CASSLVYGAVLNQPQHF	TGTGCCAGCAGCTTAGTTTATGGGGCAGTCTTAAATCAGCCCCAGCATTTT
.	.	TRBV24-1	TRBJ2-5	CATSDNRQETQYF	TGTGCCACCAGTGATAACAGACAAGAGACCCAGTACTTC
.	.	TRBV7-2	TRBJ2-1	CASSLGRGSYNEQFF	TGTGCCAGCAGCTTGGGGCGGGGCTCCTACAATGAGCAGTTCTTC
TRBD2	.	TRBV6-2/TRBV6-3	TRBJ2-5	CASSPGTTELETQYF	TGTGCCAGCAGCCCCGGGACTACCGAATTAGAGACCCAGTACTTC
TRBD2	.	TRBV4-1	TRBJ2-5	CASSPYMTSGSFKTQYF	TGCGCCAGCAGCCCGTACATGACTAGCGGGAGTTTCAAGACCCAGTACTTC
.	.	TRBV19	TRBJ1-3	CASSIRGFNLGNTIYF	TGTGCCAGTAGTATTCGGGGATTCAACCTTGGAAACACCATATATTTT
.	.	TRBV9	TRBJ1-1	CASSVGANTEAFF	TGTGCCAGCAGCGTAGGGGCGAACACTGAAGCTTTCTTT
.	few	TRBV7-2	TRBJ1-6	CASSLEAMVSPLHF	TGTGCCAGCAGCTTAGAAGCTATGGTTTCACCCCTCCACTTT
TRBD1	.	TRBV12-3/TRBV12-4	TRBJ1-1	CASSPQGAWKAFF	TGTGCCAGCAGTCCACAGGGGGCCTGGAAAGCTTTCTTT
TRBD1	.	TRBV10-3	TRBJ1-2	CAISESGQGAGGYTF	TGTGCCATCAGTGAGTCAGGACAGGGGGCTGGAGGCTACACCTTC
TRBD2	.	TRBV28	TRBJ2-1	CASSLLAGGYHNEQFF	TGTGCCAGCAGTTTACTAGCGGGAGGATATCACAATGAGCAGTTCTTC
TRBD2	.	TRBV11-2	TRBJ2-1	CASSLDGFGGGRSYNEQFF	TGTGCCAGCAGCTTAGACGGGTTCGGCGGGGGTCGCTCCTACAATGAGCAGTTCTTC
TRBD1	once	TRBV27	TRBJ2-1	CASQLFFSGTGAYNEQFF	TGTGCCAGCCAACTTTTTTTTTCCGGGACAGGGGCCTACAATGAGCAGTTCTTC